This TCR beta chain was recovered during a study of cytomegalovirus exposure and HLA in healthy donors listed by TCRdb under 2017. Some background on the complete study: An earlier analysis of some 500 of the donors reported roughly 300 Gb of sequence data and 117 million unique TCR beta sequences from roughly 200 million T cells. Rather than using new phenotypic data, the later analysis identified candidate immune exposures from TCR beta sequences and from how often those sequences occurred across donors. A later genetic analysis used genome-wide SNP genotypes for about 65% of the 666 donors, treating that subset as a discovery cohort. HLA typing included class I and class II loci at four-digit resolution. An earlier analysis of 587 of the donors applied high-throughput TCR beta sequencing to assess whether each TCR beta V gene segment acted as functional or pseudogenic. Four to six DR-DQ haplotypes were handled as single units for association and clustering, since linkage in the cohort was strong. Alongside the repertoire data, information on donor age, sex, ethnicity and CMV serostatus was compiled. A later analysis re-examined previously published TCR beta repertoires from about 700 donors and added high-resolution HLA genotyping to investigate patterns of TCR occurrence. The number of typed donors differed by locus: about 629-630 for A, B, C, DRB1 and DQB1; 522 for DQA1; roughly 600 for DPA1; and roughly 450 for DPB1. Every repertoire in the discovery cohort had been generated on one and the same sequencing platform. High-throughput TCR immunosequencing, statistical association of individual TCRs with disease status, and machine learning were combined to predict cytomegalovirus infection status. Among the approximately 430 genotyped donors, around 81% belonged to the genetic ancestry cluster associated with self-reported Caucasian donors. The study was designed to test whether signatures of past pathogen exposure could be identified by cataloging public T cell receptors. Across approximately 420 genotyped donors of the cohort, an average of roughly 200,000 unique TCR beta nucleotide sequences per donor were sequenced, and approximately 19% of those sequences were non-productive. Roughly 310 gigabases of sequencing data and 80 million or so unique TCR sequences were included in an early release covering several hundred HLA-typed donors. A separate validation cohort of 100 to 150 different subjects was used in addition to the approximately 700-subject first cohort. The T cell repertoires of 666 subjects were profiled by immunosequencing and related to cytomegalovirus serostatus.

Broader findings and caveats from the paper: In an earlier analysis of around 600 of the donors, most TCR beta V segments appeared in productive rearrangements about 87% or about 30% of the time, broadly matching IMGT annotations. The cohort was sequenced for TCR beta chains only, and without alpha or paired-chain data the features that could be detected were limited. CMV serostatus was the only immune exposure information available for the cohort. A later analysis associated 16,951 TCR beta sequences with specific HLA alleles at a false discovery rate of 0.05. A few of the identified cytomegalovirus-associated TCR beta chains were confirmed in vitro to be specific for cytomegalovirus antigens. The authors suggested that the approach could potentially be extended to other disease states and immunological phenotypes. The 87-base-pair reads could not distinguish some IMGT-functional V segments, including TRBV6-2 and TRBV6-3, so those segments were excluded. Sequencing depth was assumed to be roughly uniform across donors in the presence/absence analyses, though that assumption may not hold. Because some donors lacked HLA typing at each locus, the association tests relied only on the typed subset. Correlated functional status among segregating V segments might reflect linkage disequilibrium, but an unknown experimental factor could not be ruled out. The sequencing pipeline was judged likely to have produced a cluster of highly shared sequence variants as a technical artifact. Strong co-occurrence of HLA alleles, especially DR and DQ, made assigning TCR associations to individual alleles difficult. A further reported finding was that TCR beta sequences accurately predicted the HLA-A and HLA-B alleles for most subjects in the first cohort. According to a later analysis, parvovirus B19, influenza, CMV and Epstein-Barr virus appeared linked to several top co-occurrence clusters. In a later analysis, TCR association rates were found to vary across HLA loci, with the most associated TCRs seen for DRB1 alleles and the fewest for HLA-C alleles. A later genetic analysis associated a missense DCLRE1C variant with V-gene and J-gene trimming of TCR beta chains, and an independent cohort replicated the association. The study listed 150 to 200 TCR beta chains as associated with cytomegalovirus. In a later analysis, HLA-associated TCR beta chains showed more clonal expansion and lower generation probabilities than non-associated chains that were equally common. The earlier analysis of about 600 of the donors excluded about 16 rarely observed V segments, including chromosome 9 orphons, because counts were too low. Most CMV-associated TCR beta chains appeared to be HLA-restricted in a later analysis, and the HLA associations seemed to be driven largely by CMV exposure. The classifier was reported to diagnose cytomegalovirus status with high specificity and sensitivity in both the original cohort and the validation cohort. Across donors, most TCR sequences were observed very rarely, whereas some public TCRs were present in many individuals. According to a later genetic analysis, donors in an Asian-associated ancestry cluster had fewer N-insertions in productive TCRs than the approximately 610-donor mean.

From the cysteine through the phenylalanine, the CDR3 covers 18 amino acids. The read is trimmed to its CDR3 DNA, 54 bases read in frame from base 1. V has 1 base trimmed and J has 4 bases trimmed; junction bases matching no gene number 10. From the germline V gene (reference sequence), CDR1 is SEHNR and CDR2 is FQNEAQ. The cohort consisted of hundreds of healthy bone marrow donors. Cohort members were all nominally healthy when sampled, although unrecorded immune exposures were likely present. The donor was CMV seropositive and was included in the group of 300 or so seropositive cohort members. A peripheral blood sample was collected from each donor, and TCR beta sequencing was performed on peripheral blood mononuclear cells. The Qiagen DNeasy Blood Extraction Kit was used to extract genomic DNA from the blood cell samples. Library creation used the immunoSEQ multiplex PCR assay. A mixture of 60 forward primers for TCR Vbeta segments and 13 reverse primers for TCR Jbeta segments was used in the multiplex PCR. Amplification of the CDR3 region of rearranged TCR beta genes was performed with a multiplex PCR assay on genomic DNA. Amplified TCR beta libraries were sequenced as 87-base-pair reads on the Illumina HiSeq System. For the original study's pipeline: Across the 600 to 700 repertoires, a later analysis counted 78 million or so unique TCR beta chains, some 11 million of which were shared by at least two donors. To remove PCR and sequencing errors, raw reads were error-corrected and collapsed into unique sequences using a nearest-neighbor algorithm that merged closely related sequences. CDR3 sequences were aligned to IMGT reference sequences to assign V, D and J gene segments. For a sequence to be retained, at least a six-nucleotide match to both a V gene segment and a J gene segment was required. A rearrangement was called productive if the CDR3 had no stop codons and remained in frame with V and J, and every other rearrangement was called non-productive. CDR3 was defined according to IMGT convention as the region running from the second conserved V-encoded cysteine to the conserved J-encoded phenylalanine. The earlier analysis of a few hundred of the donors excluded any sequence lacking an unambiguous match to a single V gene segment. An earlier analysis of about 600 of the donors called V segments functional above 56.7% productive rearrangements and segregating when the between-donor standard deviation exceeded 5%. A statistical classification framework was developed to diagnose cytomegalovirus status using the catalog of TCR beta chain sequences. In a later analysis, V and J genes were assigned by comparing TCR nucleotide sequences against IMGT/GENE-DB human TR gene sequences. A later analysis assigned CDR3 sequences and most-parsimonious VDJ recombination scenarios with the TCRdist pipeline. In a later analysis, every TCR beta chain was defined by the combination of its CDR3 amino acid sequence and its V-gene family, and reads without a unique V-gene family were dropped. To address suspected cross-contamination and a sequencing artifact, a later analysis removed some 620 highly shared, low-generation-probability nucleotide sequences. In a later analysis, a clonal expansion index was calculated for each public chain from normalized within-repertoire ranks of inferred template counts. Generation probabilities in a later analysis came from a VDJ recombination model fitted to out-of-frame rearrangements, and those results were checked against IGoR. In a later analysis, hypergeometric tests were used to score TCR-TCR, TCR-HLA and TCR-CMV co-occurrence, with a repertoire-size bias correction applied to TCR pairs. False discovery rates were estimated in a later analysis by permuting HLA or CMV assignments 20 times. In a later analysis, co-occurring TCRs were grouped using DBSCAN, and TCRdist sequence similarity was added for clustering within HLA-allele-positive subsets. For co-occurrence clustering, repertoires with fewer than 30,000 or more than 120,000 public chains were excluded, along with roughly 5 repertoires with anomalous nucleotide sharing. TCRdb retrieved this table from immuneACCESS and kept in-frame rearrangements only. Not all clones are present; in checked studies, unresolved V genes account for under half, and no reason is known for the remainder. That table is the source of V, J and clone size, and D and trimming were worked out from the DNA. For this sample the table gives 250,000 to 350,000 clones, of which about nine tenths were detected only once. The top ten constitute around 4.2% of the sample.

To note about this clone: There is no known antigen for this receptor. Base quality data are lacking; no much larger clone is found one base away.

The clonotype originates from a man aged 40-55 years in good health and CMV-seropositive. The chain links TRBV7-9 with TRBJ2-1; 10 middle bases align to TRBD2. The sequenced sample was PBMCs. For the CDR3, the sequence is CASSLGPLAGVGYNEQFF. The nucleotide sequence is TGTGCCAGCAGCTTAGGGCCCCTAGCGGGAGTAGGTTACAATGAGCAGTTCTTC.